The rows below give T cell receptor beta chains drawn from one sample of a study of T-cell reconstitution after alpha-beta-depleted transplantation in children. Using its own MiXCR run on the PCR reads, TCRdb lists one record per CDR3 protein. In the table there are about 900,000 distinct CDR3 sequences, around 30% of which are singletons. The sequences come from PBMCs, mostly from graft donor cells, collected 360 days after TCRalphabeta/CD19-depleted stem cell transplant. These receptors originate from a boy in the first two years of life who had a stem cell transplant for SCID, so the T cells may come from the graft donor. The CDR3 runs from the conserved cysteine through the conserved F or W. A D gene is named only where the DNA matches it firmly. Part of the rows lack a size; the others show once, few, many or a class for expanded clones.

clone_size	d_call	cdr3_length	v_call	j_call	cdr3_nt	cdr3_aa
few	TRBD2	15	TRBV20-1	TRBJ2-7	TGCAGTGCCACCCGAGCGGGGGGTCCAACCTACGAGCAGTACTTC	CSATRAGGPTYEQYF
once	-	16	TRBV5-1	TRBJ2-7	TGCGCCAGCAGCTTGGTGGGTTCCTGGGGCTCCTACGAGCAGTACTTC	CASSLVGSWGSYEQYF
-	-	16	TRBV7-6	TRBJ1-6	TGTGCCAGCAGCTTAAACCCAGGGTCACTGAATTCACCCCTCCACTTT	CASSLNPGSLNSPLHF
few	-	15	TRBV29-1	TRBJ1-1	TGCAGCGTTTTGGACCCCCGAAGGGGGAACACTGAAGCTTTCTTT	CSVLDPRRGNTEAFF
few	-	18	TRBV4-1	TRBJ2-4	TGCGCCAGCAGCCAAGGGAGTGCGTGGTCCCCAACCAAAAACATTCAGTACTTC	CASSQGSAWSPTKNIQYF
-	TRBD2	16	TRBV28	TRBJ2-1	TGTGCCAGCAGTTCGGCGGGACTAGGGCTCTACAATGAGCAGTTCTTC	CASSSAGLGLYNEQFF
-	-	14	TRBV6-1	TRBJ1-1	TGTGCCAGCAGTCCACAGGGTCAAGGCACTGAAGCTTTCTTT	CASSPQGQGTEAFF
-	TRBD2	14	TRBV5-1	TRBJ2-7	TGCGCCAGCAGCTTGTTCGGGGGGGCTAGCGAGCAGTACTTC	CASSLFGGASEQYF
-	-	16	TRBV7-3	TRBJ1-4	TGTGCCAGCAGCTTAATCGGCGGACCCTCTAATGAAAAACTGTTTTTT	CASSLIGGPSNEKLFF
-	-	15	TRBV9	TRBJ2-5	TGTGCCAGCAGCTCCAGGACTGAAGGGGTGGAGACCCAGTACTTC	CASSSRTEGVETQYF
-	TRBD1	16	TRBV7-8	TRBJ2-2	TGTGCCAGCAGCTTGCGCAGGGGGCTCGGCACCGGGGAGCTGTTTTTT	CASSLRRGLGTGELFF
-	TRBD1	16	TRBV27	TRBJ1-1	TGTGCCAGCCAGAGGAACAGGGGGGCAATGAACACTGAAGCTTTCTTT	CASQRNRGAMNTEAFF
-	TRBD1	18	TRBV6-2/TRBV6-3	TRBJ2-7	TGTGCCAGCAGTTACTCGATAATGCAGGGACAGCGGCACTACGAGCAGTACTTC	CASSYSIMQGQRHYEQYF
few	-	15	TRBV29-1	TRBJ2-5	TGCAGCGTGGATGGGCCGGGCGGAACTACGGAGACCCAGTACTTC	CSVDGPGGTTETQYF
few	-	15	TRBV20-1	TRBJ1-1	TGCAGTGCTCGGCATTCGTGGTCTGCGCACACTGAAGCTTTCTTT	CSARHSWSAHTEAFF